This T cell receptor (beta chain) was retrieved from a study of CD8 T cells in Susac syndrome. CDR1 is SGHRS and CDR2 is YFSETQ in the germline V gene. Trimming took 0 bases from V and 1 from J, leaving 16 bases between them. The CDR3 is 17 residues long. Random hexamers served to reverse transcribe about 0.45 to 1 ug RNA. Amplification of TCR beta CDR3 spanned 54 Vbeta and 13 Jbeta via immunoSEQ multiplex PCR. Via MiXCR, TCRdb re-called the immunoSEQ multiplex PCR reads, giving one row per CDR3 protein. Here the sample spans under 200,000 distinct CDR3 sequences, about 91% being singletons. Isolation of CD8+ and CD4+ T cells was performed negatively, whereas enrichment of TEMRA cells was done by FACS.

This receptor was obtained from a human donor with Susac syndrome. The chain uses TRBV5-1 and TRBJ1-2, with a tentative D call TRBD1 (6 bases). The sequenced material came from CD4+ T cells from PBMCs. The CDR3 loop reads CASSLDHRDDFNYGYTF. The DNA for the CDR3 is TGCGCCAGCAGCTTGGATCACAGGGATGATTTTAACTATGGCTACACCTTC.